This entry lists 24 T cell receptor beta chains sequenced from one sample in a study of graft-versus-host responses after intestinal transplantation. Sequencing was performed with immunoSEQ multiplex PCR; in TCRdb, only in-frame clones are kept and a portion is missing. Among 150,000 or so clones, around 90% were seen once, and the ten largest hold 0.15% to 0.2%. The antigens for these receptors are not known. The sample consisted of unstimulated CD4+ T cells sorted from spleen or lymph node cells, taken before intestinal transplant. The receptor set was obtained from a human donor who received an intestinal transplant.

The rearrangement joins TRBV7-8 to TRBJ1-5; TRBD1 might be the D (6 bases). Trimming stripped 4 bases from V and 5 bases from J, with 15 bases between. CDR3 length: 15 residues. CDR1 and CDR2 from the germline V gene are SGHVS and FQNEAQ. DNA of the CDR3: TGTGCCAGCAGCTCGAGGGAGGGGACATATCAGCCCCAGCATTTT. It encodes CASSSREGTYQPQHF.

The CDR3: CASSARDRGGYEQYF. Written as DNA, the CDR3 is TGTGCCAGCAGCGCTCGGGACAGGGGGGGCTACGAGCAGTACTTC. The chain is built from TRBV9 and TRBJ2-7; 11 positions agree with TRBD1. The junction had 5 bases not matched to a gene; V was cut back by 3 bases and J by 3 bases. This CDR3 has 15 amino acids. The germline CDR1 and CDR2 sequences are SGDLS and YYNGEE. The full variable domain, with the rest looked up from reference TRBV9 and TRBJ2-7, is DSGVTQTPKHLITATGQRVTLRCSPRSGDLSVYWYQQSLDQGLQFLIQYYNGEERAKGNILERFSAQQFPDLHSELNLSSLELGDSALYFCASSARDRGGYEQYFGPGTRLTVT.

This rearrangement joins TRBV5-1 to TRBJ2-5, with D perhaps being TRBD1 or TRBD2 (6 bases each). The tail of the sequence fits TRBJ2-7 better, so the J call may be wrong. The CDR3 consists of 14 residues. CDR1 and CDR2 (germline): SGHRS, YFSETQ. The CDR3 protein is CASSLEGGSYEQYF. The CDR3 nucleotides read TGCGCCAGCAGCTTGGAGGGGGGCTCCTACGAGCAGTACTTC.

This chain joins TRBV6-1 and TRBJ2-7; perhaps TRBD1 as D (6 bases). Germline values: CDR1 MNHNS, CDR2 SASEGT. The CDR3 contains 15 residues. V lost 8 bases to trimming and J lost 3 bases, with 20 bases between them. CDR3 DNA sequence: TGTGCCAGCCGGATTACAGGGCTGGGGCTCTACGAGCAGTACTTC. Its protein is CASRITGLGLYEQYF.

V and J are TRBV5-1 and TRBJ2-6, with D unclear. This CDR3 is 13 amino acids long. V was trimmed by 0 bases and J by 9 bases, leaving 7 bases between them. Germline-derived CDR1 and CDR2 are SGHRS and YFSETQ. CDR3 loop: CASSLAQVNVLTF. The DNA of the CDR3 is TGCGCCAGCAGCTTGGCCCAGGTCAACGTCCTGACTTTC. The variable domain in full, completed from reference TRBV5-1 and TRBJ2-6, reads KAGVTQTPRYLIKTRGQQVTLSCSPISGHRSVSWYQQTPGQGLQFLFEYFSETQRNKGNFPGRFSGRQFSNSRSEMNVSTLELGDSALYLCASSLAQVNVLTFGAGSRLTVL.

This chain links TRBV6-6 with TRBJ2-5; tentatively, D is TRBD1 (6 bases). The V end was cut by 5 bases, the J end by 1 base, with 8 bases between. Germline V gives CDR1 MNHNY, CDR2 SVGAGI (reference sequence). The CDR3 has 13 amino acids. The DNA for the CDR3 is TGTGCCAGCAGTCGGGACATCCAAGAGACCCAGTACTTC. Its protein product is CASSRDIQETQYF.

The J gene is TRBJ2-2, the V gene TRBV6-1; the D gene is possibly TRBD2 (6 bases). Trimming cost V 4 bases and J 0 bases, with 9 bases left between them. The CDR3 sequence is 15 residues long. The germline gives CDR1 MNHNS, CDR2 SASEGT. This chain's CDR3 is CASSVQRANTGELFF. CDR3 DNA sequence: TGTGCCAGCAGTGTCCAGCGGGCGAACACCGGGGAGCTGTTTTTT.

The rearrangement joins TRBV30 to TRBJ2-7; 8 bases are a match to TRBD1. The CDR3 consists of 12 residues. Germline trimming cut 3 bases from V and 5 bases from J; bases unmatched to any gene: 3. Per germline, CDR1 GTSNPN and CDR2 SVGIG (reference sequence). CDR3 bases: TGTGCCTGGAGATTGACAGGGGACGAGCAGTACTTC. This encodes CAWRLTGDEQYF.

The V and J genes are TRBV7-2 and TRBJ2-5, with TRBD2 matching over 11 bases. The CDR3 sequence is 14 residues long. Germline trimming cut 3 bases from V and 5 bases from J; bases unmatched to any gene: 2. Germline lookup yields CDR1 SGHTA and CDR2 FQGNSA. The CDR3 DNA is TGTGCCAGCAGCTTTACTAGCGGGAGTGAGACCCAGTACTTC. It codes for CASSFTSGSETQYF. Together with reference TRBV7-2 and TRBJ2-5, the CDR3 gives the full variable domain: GAGVSQSPSNKVTEKGKDVELRCDPISGHTALYWYRQSLGQGLEFLIYFQGNSAPDKSGLPSDRFSAERTGGSVSTLTIQRTQQEDSAVYLCASSFTSGSETQYFGPGTRLLVL.

Comment on this clone: Sequence at one end of the junction differs from germline and may be a read error. The V call is TRBV5-1, the J call TRBJ2-3; D uncertain. This CDR3 has 14 amino acids. Germline V gene data show CDR1 as SGHRS and CDR2 as YFSETQ. In DNA, the CDR3 is TGCGCCAGCAGCTTGGACGATAGCAGAGATACGCAGTATTTT. Translating gives CASSLDDSRDTQYF. The complete variable domain, with remaining parts taken from reference TRBV5-1 and TRBJ2-3, reads KAGVTQTPRYLIKTRGQQVTLSCSPISGHRSVSWYQQTPGQGLQFLFEYFSETQRNKGNFPGRFSGRQFSNSRSEMNVSTLELGDSALYLCASSLDDSRDTQYFGPGTRLTVL.

The V and J genes are TRBV5-6 and TRBJ2-1; tentatively, D is TRBD2 (5 bases). Between the trimmed V and J ends, which lost 4 bases and 0 bases, there was a span of 20 bases. CDR1 is SGHDT and CDR2 is YYEEEE in the germline V gene. This CDR3 comprises 18 residues. The CDR3 DNA reads TGTGCCAGCAGCAGTGGGCGAAGCGGTCCAAGCTCCTACAATGAGCAGTTCTTC. Its translation is CASSSGRSGPSSYNEQFF.

A word on this clone: Other DNA sequences in this specimen translate into the identical CDR3. The J gene is TRBJ1-5, the V gene TRBV29-1, with D tentatively TRBD1 (6 bases). Trimming cost V 4 bases and J 4 bases, with 8 bases left between them. This CDR3 region has 12 residues. Germline V gene lookup returns CDR1 SQVTM and CDR2 ANQGSEA. CDR3 coding DNA: TGCAGCGTTGGAGGGGGTAATCAGCCCCAGCATTTT. Protein product: CSVGGGNQPQHF.

The gene calls are TRBV5-1 and TRBJ2-7, with D tentatively TRBD1 or TRBD2 (5 bases each). Germline-derived CDR1 and CDR2 are SGHRS and YFSETQ. V was shortened by 1 base and J by 3 bases, with 14 bases between the two germline ends. The CDR3 sequence is 15 residues long. DNA for the CDR3: TGCGCCAGCAGCTTGTACGGGACGGATAACTACGAGCAGTACTTC. It codes for CASSLYGTDNYEQYF.

This chain uses TRBV6-5 with TRBJ1-1, with 8 bases fitting TRBD1. The CDR3 is 15 residues long. The V gene end was trimmed by 2 bases and the J gene end by 5 bases; junction bases not matched to a gene: 7. The germline V gene has CDR1 MNHEY and CDR2 SVGAGI. CDR3 DNA: TGTGCCAGCAGTTACGTTGGACAGGGTCCTACTGAAGCTTTCTTT. It encodes CASSYVGQGPTEAFF.

V usage is TRBV4-2 and J usage is TRBJ2-7, with D possibly TRBD2 on 5 matching bases. The germline V and J ends were trimmed by 1 base and 2 bases, with 18 bases remaining between them. Germline V gene data show CDR1 as LGHNA and CDR2 as YNFKEQ. There are 17 residues in the CDR3. The CDR3 spells CASSQVLSRTPAYEQYF. The CDR3 nucleotides read TGTGCCAGCAGCCAAGTTCTATCCCGGACTCCCGCCTACGAGCAGTACTTC.

The chain employs TRBV7-2 and TRBJ2-4; the D call may be TRBD1 or TRBD2 (6 bases each). This CDR3 has 18 amino acids. CDR1 is SGHTA and CDR2 is FQGNSA in the germline V gene. With 5 bases removed from V and 0 bases from J, the gap between germline ends came to 20 bases. For the CDR3, the DNA is TGTGCCAGCAGCCCCGGTCGGTTGGGGGGCCTAGCCAAAAACATTCAGTACTTC. Amino acids: CASSPGRLGGLAKNIQYF.

The chain couples TRBV7-8 to TRBJ1-1; unclear D gene. The CDR3 is 13 amino acids. In germline, CDR1 is SGHVS, CDR2 FQNEAQ. Trimming removed 5 bases at V and 0 bases at J, with 7 bases between. The CDR3 region has the DNA TGTGCCAGCAGCGCGGGGATGAACACTGAAGCTTTCTTT. Its protein is CASSAGMNTEAFF. Full variable domain (remainder filled in from reference TRBV7-8 and TRBJ1-1): GAGVSQSPRYKVAKRGQDVALRCDPISGHVSLFWYQQALGQGPEFLTYFQNEAQLDKSGLPSDRFFAERPEGSVSTLKIQRTQQEDSAVYLCASSAGMNTEAFFGQGTRLTVV.

This rearrangement joins TRBV2 to TRBJ2-2; 11 nucleotides match TRBD2. The CDR3 is made up of 16 amino acids. The V gene's germline CDR1 is SNHLY and CDR2 FYNNEI. V lost 5 bases to trimming and J lost 1 base; unmatched junction nucleotides: 3. The CDR3 loop reads CASSRLAGRNTGELFF. The CDR3 region has the DNA TGTGCCAGCAGTAGACTAGCGGGGAGGAACACCGGGGAGCTGTTTTTT.

The chain couples TRBV7-2 to TRBJ2-6; the D is unclear. Trimming left V 2 bases short and J 0 bases short, with 2 bases between. The CDR3 loop spans 14 amino acids. Per the germline V gene, CDR1 is SGHTA and CDR2 is FQGNSA. CDR3 protein: CASSLRSGANVLTF. CDR3 coding DNA: TGTGCCAGCAGCTTACGCTCTGGGGCCAACGTCCTGACTTTC.

The chain carries TRBV15 and TRBJ2-7, with a possible D match to TRBD2 (6 bases). CDR3 length equals 14 residues. Per the germline V gene, CDR1 is LNHNV and CDR2 is YYDKDF (reference sequence). Between the trimmed V and J ends, which lost 0 bases and 4 bases, there was a span of 10 bases. The CDR3 here is CATSRDGSGYEQYF. The CDR3 DNA follows: TGTGCCACCAGCAGAGATGGGAGCGGGTACGAGCAGTACTTC.

V is TRBV27 and J is TRBJ2-3; D is unclear. The CDR3 is 17 amino acids. Germline CDR1 and CDR2: MNHEY and SMNVEV (reference sequence). With 0 bases removed from V and 7 bases from J, the gap between germline ends came to 20 bases. In nucleotides, the CDR3 is TGTGCCAGCAGTTTATCTAACGTTGGCGTCCAACGGAATACGCAGTATTTT. Its translation: CASSLSNVGVQRNTQYF.

This clone was seen a single time. The chain is built from TRBV6-6 and TRBJ2-1; tentative D call: TRBD2 (5 bases). Trimming took 5 bases from V and 6 from J, leaving 14 bases between them. CDR1 and CDR2 (germline): MNHNY, SVGAGI (reference sequence). CDR3 length: 14 amino acids. CDR3 sequence (DNA): TGTGCCAGCAGTACACTAGGTCTCGTCAATGAGCAGTTCTTC. Residues: CASSTLGLVNEQFF.

The V call is TRBV30, the J call TRBJ1-2; D is perhaps TRBD1 (5 bases). This CDR3 has 12 amino acids. Trimming left V 2 bases short and J 8 bases short, with 12 bases between. Looked up from germline, CDR1 is GTSNPN and CDR2 is SVGIG (reference sequence). In DNA, the CDR3 is TGTGCCTGGAGTCGCCAGTGGGACGGCTACACCTTC. Amino acids: CAWSRQWDGYTF. The full variable domain, completed using reference TRBV30 and TRBJ1-2, is SQTIHQWPATLVQPVGSPLSLECTVEGTSNPNLYWYRQAAGRGLQLLFYSVGIGQISSEVPQNLSASRPQDRQFILSSKKLLLSDSGFYLCAWSRQWDGYTFGSGTRLTVV.

This chain links TRBV9 with TRBJ2-3, with a possible D match to TRBD2 (5 bases). V lost 0 bases and J 8 bases, leaving 10 bases between the germline ends. This CDR3 comprises 13 residues. CDR1 and CDR2 (germline): SGDLS, YYNGEE. CDR3 protein: CASSVDGEGTQYF. Written as DNA, the CDR3 is TGTGCCAGCAGCGTAGACGGTGAGGGTACGCAGTATTTT.